The next 9 T cell receptor beta chains were all read from a single sample in a study of control samples from healthy donors and cancer patients. This table comes from immunoSEQ multiplex PCR, and its TCRdb copy is limited to in-frame clones, with some not included. Of roughly 200,000 clones detected, around 93% appear once; the ten largest clones hold about 1.7%. The source material was blood. The receptors were sampled from a man younger than 45 in good health.

This clone was counted a single time. The genes are TRBV12-3 or TRBV12-4 and TRBJ2-7, with D perhaps TRBD1 or TRBD2 (5 bases each). The CDR3 extends over 13 amino acids. The V and J ends lost 7 bases and 3 bases respectively, with 13 bases between them. In DNA, the CDR3 is TGTGCCAGCACTGCCCCTGGGGGCTACGAGCAGTACTTC. As protein: CASTAPGGYEQYF.

This clone occurred once. J is TRBJ2-4 and V is TRBV28, with 9 bases fitting TRBD1. The CDR3 is 16 residues long. Germline V gene lookup returns CDR1 MDHEN and CDR2 SYDVKM. Trimming cost V 6 bases and J 5 bases; bases outside gene matches: 11. CDR3 sequence (DNA): TGTGCCAGCAGCACGACCGGACAGGGGATACAAAACATTCAGTACTTC. It yields the protein CASSTTGQGIQNIQYF.

The V call is TRBV6-5, the J call TRBJ2-7; D might be TRBD1 or TRBD2, each matching 5 bases. This CDR3 has 15 amino acids. The germline gives CDR1 MNHEY, CDR2 SVGAGI. Trimming stripped 6 bases from V and 2 bases from J, with 17 bases between. The CDR3 DNA is TGTGCCAGCAGCGGCCGGGACGCAGGAACCTACGAGCAGTACTTC. It specifies CASSGRDAGTYEQYF.

The chain joins TRBV5-1 to TRBJ2-1, with no clear D. The CDR3 is 13 residues long. V was shortened by 2 bases and J by 8 bases, with 11 bases between the two germline ends. The V gene's germline CDR1 is SGHRS and CDR2 YFSETQ. CDR3 coding DNA: TGCGCCAGCAGCTTTGGCAACGCACATGAGCAGTTCTTC. As protein: CASSFGNAHEQFF.

The chain has TRBV6-1 and TRBJ1-5; D remains unclear. The CDR3 extends over 14 amino acids. V lost 1 base, J lost 3 bases, and 7 bases lay in between. The V gene's germline CDR1 is MNHNS and CDR2 SASEGT. The CDR3 spells CASSEGRTNQPQHF. In DNA, the CDR3 is TGTGCCAGCAGTGAAGGCCGCACCAATCAGCCCCAGCATTTT.

J is TRBJ2-4 and V is TRBV11-2, with 8 nucleotides matching TRBD1. This CDR3 is 15 amino acids long. Germline loops: CDR1 SGHAT, CDR2 FQNNGV. J was trimmed by 9 bases and V by 0 bases; bases with no gene match: 7. CDR3: CASSLEGQESSIQYF. CDR3 bases: TGTGCCAGCAGCTTAGAGGGACAGGAGTCTAGCATTCAGTACTTC.

The chain is built from TRBV24-1 and TRBJ2-3, with a weak D call TRBD2 (5 bases). The germline gives CDR1 KGHDR, CDR2 SFDVKD. The V and J ends lost 3 bases and 4 bases respectively, with 13 bases between them. The CDR3 is 15 amino acids. For the CDR3, the DNA is TGTGCCACCAGTGATCGTGTCCCGGGGTCAGATACGCAGTATTTT. This sequence encodes CATSDRVPGSDTQYF.

V gene TRBV5-8 combines with J gene TRBJ1-2, with D uncertain. CDR3 length: 13 residues. In germline, CDR1 is SGHTS, CDR2 YDEGEE. V was pared by 4 bases and J by 9 bases, with 16 bases between. The CDR3 region has the DNA TGTGCCAGCAGCCTCGGAGACCTTTTACGCTACACCTTC. Translating it yields CASSLGDLLRYTF.

The chain employs TRBV30 and TRBJ2-3; D is unresolved. From germline, CDR1 is GTSNPN and CDR2 SVGIG (reference sequence). Trimming took 3 bases from V and 0 from J, leaving 7 bases between them. The CDR3 totals 13 residues. CDR3 nucleotide sequence: TGTGCCTGGAGCAAGTCTAGCACAGATACGCAGTATTTT. This translates into CAWSKSSTDTQYF.